This T cell receptor beta chain was captured by sequencing in a study of cytomegalovirus exposure and HLA in healthy donors. PCR employed 60 Vbeta and 13 Jbeta primers. The repertoire was sequenced with immunoSEQ multiplex PCR; TCRdb's copy has only in-frame clones and lacks some. The sample gives some 57,000 clones, around three fifths of which show up once; approximately 12% is in the top ten. This clone came up once. The sequenced material came from PBMCs. This TCR was sampled from a human donor in good health.

The CDR3 loop is CASASQVSYSNQPQHF. The CDR3 DNA reads TGTGCCAGCGCCTCCCAGGTTTCCTATAGCAATCAGCCCCAGCATTTT. The V gene is TRBV2, the J gene TRBJ1-5, with unresolved D. In germline, CDR1 is SNHLY, CDR2 FYNNEI. There are 16 residues in the CDR3. Trimming took off 8 bases at V and 0 bases at J, with 17 bases between the two ends.